This T cell receptor (beta chain) stems from a study of shared clonotypes between healthy human individuals. Donors were healthy HIV-negative adults without recent acute infections or vaccinations. The CDR3 runs to 16 residues. V dropped 6 bases and J dropped 0; count of bases not matched to a gene: 6. The germline gives CDR1 MGHRA, CDR2 YSYEKL. Study-level points and caveats: For naive CD4 cells, around 5% of clonotypes were shared across a few donors. Shared clonotypes across all four donors exceeded non-shared ones in generation probability.

The table came from immunoSEQ multiplex PCR; TCRdb's copy has only in-frame clones and leaves some out. The sample consists of about 2.5 million clones, about nine tenths of them appearing once. In the case of this clone: The antigen is undetermined.

The source is a man aged 18 to 35 in good health. Some clones in this sample may be carry-over from other donors' samples. The chain carries TRBV4-1 and TRBJ2-3, with 10 nucleotides matching TRBD2. Sequencing input: naive CD4+ T cells from PBMCs. The subset is: CD45RA+ positively selected. This CDR3 reads CASSYGLAASTDTQYF. The DNA for the CDR3 is TGCGCCAGCAGTTACGGACTAGCGGCTAGCACAGATACGCAGTATTTT.